Listed here are 8 T cell receptor beta chains from one sample, sequenced in a study of blood T cell repertoires in COVID-19. This table comes from immunoSEQ multiplex PCR, and its TCRdb copy is limited to in-frame clones, with some not included. The sample lists about 120,000 clones, 70% to 80% occurring once. Sequenced material: peripheral blood. These receptors were collected from a human donor in a cohort sampled during active COVID-19.

The rearrangement joins TRBV19 to TRBJ1-1; TRBD1 is a possible D gene (6 bases). CDR1 and CDR2 from the germline V gene are LNHDA and SQIVND (reference sequence). Between the trimmed V and J ends, which lost 5 bases and 3 bases, there was a span of 13 bases. CDR3 size: 14 residues. The DNA of the CDR3 is TGTGCCAGTAGTCACGGGACAACTTACACTGAAGCTTTCTTT. It encodes CASSHGTTYTEAFF. The full variable domain, its missing parts supplied by reference TRBV19 and TRBJ1-1, is DGGITQSPKYLFRKEGQNVTLSCEQNLNHDAMYWYRQDPGQGLRLIYYSQIVNDFQKGDIAEGYSVSREKKESFPLTVTSAQKNPTAFYLCASSHGTTYTEAFFGQGTRLTVV.

This clone was seen a handful of times. This rearrangement joins TRBV5-1 to TRBJ1-2, with D uncertain. The CDR3 length is 14 residues. CDR1 and CDR2 (germline): SGHRS, YFSETQ. V was clipped by 1 base and J by 8 bases, with 15 bases between them. CDR3 bases: TGCGCCAGCAGCTTGTTGTCAGGACTAAGCGGCTACACCTTC. It translates to CASSLLSGLSGYTF.

Remarks on this clone: Because the CDR3's place on the DNA is in doubt, the DNA is left out and the CDR3 is given as listed by TCRdb. This chain links TRBV21-1 with TRBJ2-1; TRBD1, the table's D call, was not compared with the DNA. TRBV21-1 is annotated as a pseudogene. From its first to its last residue, the CDR3 has 16 amino acids. The CDR3 reads CASSKRWGHGINEQFF.

The CDR3 DNA reads as TGTGCCAGCGGTGCGGGTGGCCACGAGCAGTACTTC. Protein sequence: CASGAGGHEQYF. The V and J genes are TRBV12-3 or TRBV12-4 and TRBJ2-7; the D gene is possibly TRBD2 (5 bases). This CDR3 comprises 12 residues. V dropped 8 bases and J dropped 5 bases, with 13 bases sitting between them.

The J gene is TRBJ2-1, the V gene TRBV5-1, with TRBD2 matching 11 bases. V trimming: 5 bases; J trimming: 7 bases; junction bases outside the gene matches: 2. Germline loops: CDR1 SGHRS, CDR2 YFSETQ. The CDR3 totals 13 residues. Here the CDR3 DNA reads TGCGCCAGCAGACTAGCGGGAGTAAATGAGCAGTTCTTC. Its translation: CASRLAGVNEQFF.

This clone has only one observation. The rearrangement joins TRBV7-7 to TRBJ1-1, with 7 bases fitting TRBD1. Germline lookup yields CDR1 SSHAT and CDR2 FNYEAQ (reference sequence). There are 14 residues in the CDR3. Written as DNA, the CDR3 is TGTGCTAGCCTCAGGGGGAAGGCTGTCACTGAAGCTTTCTTT. Translating gives CASLRGKAVTEAFF.

The V gene is TRBV6-2 or TRBV6-3, the J gene TRBJ2-7; D might be TRBD2 (6 bases). Germline values: CDR1 MNHEY, CDR2 SVGEGT. The V and J ends lost 7 bases and 3 bases respectively, with 22 bases between them. The CDR3 totals 16 residues. DNA for the CDR3: TGTGCCAGCACCCCCGTAGGGCGGGGTGGGAGCTACGAGCAGTACTTC. As protein: CASTPVGRGGSYEQYF.

The chain links TRBV10-3 to TRBJ2-7; weak D call: TRBD1 (6 bases). This CDR3 is 16 amino acids long. Deletions cut 2 bases from V and 0 bases from J, with 14 bases between. Germline CDR1 ENHRY, CDR2 SYGVKD. CDR3 DNA sequence: TGTGCCATCAGTGAGATTGGGGGCCAGAGCTCCTACGAGCAGTACTTC. Translation gives CAISEIGGQSSYEQYF.